The present TCR beta chain was sequenced within a study of vaccination effects on CD4 cells after COVID-19 (dated by TCRdb to between 2021 and 2022). Regarding the research as a whole: Each participant received two doses of an mRNA SARS-CoV-2 vaccine, either BNT162b2 or mRNA-1273. The study compared SARS-CoV-2 spike-specific CD4+ TCR repertoires before and after mRNA vaccination in COVID-19 convalescent patients and infection-naive vaccine recipients. The Oncomine TCR Beta short-read assay on an Illumina iSeq 100 was used to sequence cultures from other donors in the study. A total of approximately 9 COVID-19 convalescent patients and several SARS-CoV-2-naive healthy vaccine recipients were included in the full study.

This clone came up a few times. What this receptor recognizes is not known. It has no much larger one-base neighbor in the sample; base qualities were not kept. The CDR3, cysteine through phenylalanine, is 17 amino acids long. Only the CDR3 part of the read is kept: 51 bases, read in frame from the first base. V was cut back by 3 bases and J by 0 bases, leaving a gap of 17 bases between them. The CDR1 and CDR2 encoded by the germline V gene (reference sequence) are DFQATT and SNEGSKA. In the ViraFEST assay, PBMC were stimulated with viral peptide pools, and TCR sequencing was then used to find antigen-specific CD4+ T cell clonotypes based on their expansion. After around 11 days of culture, CD4+ T cells were isolated with the EasySep CD4+ T cell isolation kit. The absence of prior SARS-CoV-2 infection in healthy vaccine recipients was confirmed by negative nucleocapsid antibodies before and after vaccination. Over 1.5 million PBMC per well were cultured with 9 to 10 ug/ml peptides in IMDM containing roughly 5% human AB serum, around 9.7 IU/ml IL-2 and gentamicin. On days 3 and 7, half of the culture medium was replaced with fresh IL-2-containing medium. Each peptide stimulation condition was cultured in triplicate wells unless otherwise noted. PBMC were separated from whole blood using Ficoll-Paque Plus gradient centrifugation and were then either cryopreserved at -140C or used fresh. The overlapping peptide pools covered the spike proteins of SARS-CoV-2 as well as those of the common cold coronaviruses HCoV-NL63, HCoV-OC43 and HCoV-229E. The QIAamp micro DNA kit was used to extract genomic DNA from the cultured CD4+ T cells.

Libraries came from the immunoSEQ multiplex PCR assay. DNA from the cultured and isolated CD4+ T cells underwent TCR beta CDR3 sequencing. Turning to the authors' computational methods: Non-productive TCR sequences were removed, reads were trimmed to the CDR3 region, and CDR3s of at least 7 amino acids were retained. The MANAFEST web app was used to identify antigen-specific clonotypes by comparing expansion in peptide wells with expansion in reference cultures. Positive clones required FDR<0.05 expansion versus reference and all other wells, odds ratio above 5, and frequency above 0.1% in two replicate wells. Clonotypes significantly expanded in SARS-CoV-2 spike wells and in at least one common cold coronavirus spike condition were defined as cross-reactive. CDR3 similarity was assessed by Levenshtein distance with the stringdist R package, and unrooted trees were built with ape in R 3.6.1. TCRdb took this table from immuneACCESS and kept in-frame rearrangements with V and J called. Such tables lack part of the clones; where checked against another copy, unresolved V genes explain under half of the gap, and the rest is unexplained. D and trimming come from the DNA, and the V and J calls and clone size come from that table. The sample table shows tens of thousands of clones, and 70% are seen once. The ten most abundant clones make up around 16% of the sample.

Broad study findings and their caveats: Only a small number of convalescent patients were included, and no early post-infection timepoints were available, which limited the study. In healthy vaccine recipients, vaccine-induced clones were almost all SARS-CoV-2 mono-reactive, with only 1 of 255 being cross-reactive with common cold coronaviruses. At late post-vaccination timepoints, both infection-induced and vaccine-induced clones showed marked clonal contraction, consistent with waning T cell responses.

Source: CD4+ T cells from PBMCs cultured with SARS-CoV-2 spike peptides, taken before COVID-19 vaccination. Interpreted using the paper, the cell subset or site label stands for: SARS-CoV-2 spike overlapping peptide pool stimulation. The chain is encoded by TRBV20-1 joined to TRBJ2-2; the D gene remains uncertain. The receptor comes from a human donor who received a COVID-19 vaccine. The encoded CDR3 is CSASGGGGLANTGELFF. In nucleotides, the sequence is TGCAGTGCTAGTGGTGGTGGCGGCCTCGCGAACACCGGGGAGCTGTTTTTT.